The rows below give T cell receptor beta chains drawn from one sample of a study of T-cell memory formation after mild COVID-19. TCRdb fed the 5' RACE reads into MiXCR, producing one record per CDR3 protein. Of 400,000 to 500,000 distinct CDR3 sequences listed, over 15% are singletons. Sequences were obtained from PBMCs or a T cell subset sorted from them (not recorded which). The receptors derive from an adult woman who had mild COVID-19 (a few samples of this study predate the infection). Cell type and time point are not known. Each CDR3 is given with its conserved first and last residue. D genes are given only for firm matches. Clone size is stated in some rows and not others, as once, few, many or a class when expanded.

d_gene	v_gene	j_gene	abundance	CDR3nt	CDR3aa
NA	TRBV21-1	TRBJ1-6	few	TGTGCCAGCTCAAAACGGGACACCTCAAATTCACCCCTCCACTTT	CASSKRDTSNSPLHF
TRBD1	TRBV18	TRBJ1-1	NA	TGTGCCAGCTCACCACAGACAGGGGCTAACACTGAAGCTTTCTTT	CASSPQTGANTEAFF
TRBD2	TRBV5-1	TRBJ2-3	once	TGCGCCAGCAGCTTGTTACTAGCGGGGGCAAGGGATACGCAGTATTTT	CASSLLLAGARDTQYF
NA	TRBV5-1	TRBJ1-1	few	TGCGCCAGCAGCCTGGGAACTCGCGACACTGAAGCTTTCTTT	CASSLGTRDTEAFF
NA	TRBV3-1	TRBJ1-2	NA	TGTGCCAGCAGCCAGGCCAGAAATTATGGCTACACCTTC	CASSQARNYGYTF
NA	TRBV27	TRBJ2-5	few	TGTGCCAGCAGTTTATGGGGCACATTGGGGGAGACCCAGTACTTC	CASSLWGTLGETQYF
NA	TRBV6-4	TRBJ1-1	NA	TGTGCCAGCAGTGACTCGTGGGGTGGTGAAGCTTTCTTT	CASSDSWGGEAFF
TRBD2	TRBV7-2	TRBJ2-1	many	TGTGCCAGCAGCTTAGGACTAGCTAATTTTGAGCAGTTCTTC	CASSLGLANFEQFF
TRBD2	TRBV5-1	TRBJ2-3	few	TGCGCCAGCAGCCTCGCGACTAGCGGGGGGGCCACAGATACGCAGTATTTT	CASSLATSGGATDTQYF
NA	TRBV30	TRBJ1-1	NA	TGTGCCTGGAGTGTATTTCCCGGGGACGAAGCTTTCTTT	CAWSVFPGDEAFF
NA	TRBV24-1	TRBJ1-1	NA	TGTGCCACCAGTGGGGCAGGGACCAACACTGAAGCTTTCTTT	CATSGAGTNTEAFF
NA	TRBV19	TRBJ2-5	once	TGTGCCAGTAGATTCCGGGGACAAGAGACCCAGTACTTC	CASRFRGQETQYF
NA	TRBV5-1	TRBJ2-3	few	TGCGCCAGCAGCGTTCGGACAGACACAGATACGCAGTATTTT	CASSVRTDTDTQYF
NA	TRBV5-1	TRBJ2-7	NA	TGCGCCAGCAGCTTGATTGGGAGTGGCTACGAGCAGTACTTC	CASSLIGSGYEQYF
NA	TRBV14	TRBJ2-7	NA	TGTGCCAGCAGCCAAGGCCCACGGGAAGGCTACGAGCAGTACTTC	CASSQGPREGYEQYF
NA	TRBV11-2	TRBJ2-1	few	TGTGCCAGCAGCCACTACAGGGATAACTACAATGAGCAGTTCTTC	CASSHYRDNYNEQFF
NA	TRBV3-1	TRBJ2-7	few	TGTGCCAGCAGCCATATCCTGACAGACTACGAGCAGTACTTC	CASSHILTDYEQYF
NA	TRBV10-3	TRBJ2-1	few	TGTGCCATCAGTGGAAGATCGGAGGGACAGTCCTCAAATGAGCAGTTCTTC	CAISGRSEGQSSNEQFF
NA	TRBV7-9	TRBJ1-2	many	TGTGCCAGCAGCTTACAGGGCCAGAGCTATGGCTACACCTTC	CASSLQGQSYGYTF
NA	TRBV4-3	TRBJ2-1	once	TGCGCCAGCAGCCAAGATCTCAGAGTGGGGCGCATCGATGAGCAGTTCTTC	CASSQDLRVGRIDEQFF